Listed here is a single T cell receptor (beta chain). Its recognized antigen is unknown. No base qualities exist here, and no much larger clone lies one base off it. V is shortened by 3 bases, J by 1 base, and the region joining them spans 6 bases. The germline V gene (reference sequence) sets CDR1 to LNHDA and CDR2 to SQIVND. The CDR3 has 14 amino acids, counting the end cysteine and phenylalanine. The read is trimmed to its CDR3 DNA, 42 bases read in frame from base 1. The entry originates in a study of shared clonotypes between healthy human individuals (dated by TCRdb to about 2020). The study in broad terms: Two women and a few men aged 18 to 49 years were included in the cohort. Blood TCR repertoires of about five healthy adults were deeply sequenced to estimate repertoire size and the extent of clonotype sharing between individuals. Per donor, leukapheresis produced somewhere between about 0.85 and 8.9 billion PBMCs. To increase sequencing depth and limit assay-specific biases, TCR repertoire library preparation and sequencing were carried out by different laboratories using diverse techniques. Beyond this particular receptor, the publication reports: Pairwise subsampling indicated that sequencing depth was expected to affect the degree of clonotype sharing among donors. Sampling was restricted to blood, and TCR repertoires in tissue are likely to differ from TCR repertoires in blood. Because the study included a small number of donors, the genetic and exposure-history diversity represented was limited.

The donors were healthy, HIV-negative adults who had no recently reported acute infections or vaccinations. Every donor was a Caucasian adult residing in Nashville, Tennessee, USA. For unsorted samples, some 100 million PBMCs were counted and genomic DNA was extracted with the QIAamp DNA Blood Mini kit. After blood collection by leukapheresis, PBMCs were isolated using Ficoll-Histopaque density gradient centrifugation and then cryopreserved in the vapor phase of liquid nitrogen. TCR CDR3 regions were amplified from genomic DNA by multiplex PCR using the deep immunoSEQ assay. For each cell subset, the extracted genomic DNA was distributed evenly across all wells of several immunoSEQ 96-well plates, and each plate served as one replicate. For unsorted PBMC, 300 ng of genomic DNA, equivalent to about 30,000 T cell genomes, went into each replicate PCR. Ten immunoSEQ deep assay plates were used to sequence the unsorted PBMC genomic DNA. Purified libraries were measured with a Qubit 3.0 fluorometer, size-checked on a Bioanalyzer 2100, and measured again with the KAPA Library Quantification kit. Every immunoSEQ 96-well plate was sequenced on a dedicated single-read 150-cycle Illumina NextSeq 550 flow cell. Under the source paper's analysis protocol: The immunoSEQ output contained only junctional sequences without quality scores, so filtering could not match that applied to full-length reads. Sequences were annotated with PyIR, a Python wrapper for IgBLAST v1.9, and V/J genes and CDR3 were assigned using IMGT germline references. Reads were filtered out if the reads had weak V/J assignments (E-value above 1e-6), no CDR3, stop codons, out-of-frame junctions, or ambiguous translated residues. V3J clonotypes were defined as sequences sharing an identical inferred V gene, J gene, and CDR3 amino acid sequence. To compute the percentage overlap between repertoires, the number of shared unique clonotypes was divided by the size of the smaller repertoire. Three approaches were used to assess repertoire richness: RTK rarefaction, the Chao1 estimator, and Recon v2.1 estimates of unobserved clonotypes. Held by TCRdb, this immuneACCESS table contains in-frame sequences only and omits some clones. Under half of the omission traces to an unresolved V gene where checked; the cause of the rest is unknown. The DNA was the basis for D and trimming; V, J and clone size are from that table. This sample gives 400,000 to 600,000 clones in total; roughly three quarters of them show up just once. The ten biggest clones cover approximately 13% of the sample.

Material: PBMCs. The sequence was obtained from a woman aged 40 to 55 in good health. Some clones in this sample may be carry-over from other donors' samples. In this chain, TRBV19 is recombined with TRBJ2-2, with the identity of the D gene unclear. The DNA is as follows: TGTGCCAGTAGTATCCAGGAGAACACCGGGGAGCTGTTTTTT. This translates into CASSIQENTGELFF.